The clone carrying this T cell receptor (beta chain) was picked up many times. Its antigen is not identified. A single record per CDR3 protein comes from TCRdb applying MiXCR to the 5' RACE reads. Of 350,000 to 500,000 distinct CDR3 sequences in the sample, under 25% were seen once. These data originate in a study of T-cell memory formation after mild COVID-19. Broader study findings: Clones that shrank (day 15 to 85) were balanced CD4/CD8, whereas later expanders leaned CD4+. Among clones peaking at day 37 in the second wave, SARS-CoV-2 specificity remained unconfirmed. Pre-infection memory held some responding clones, suggesting pre-existing cross-reactive T cells responded.

This TCR was sampled from an adult woman who had mild COVID-19 (a few samples of this study predate the infection). Cell type and time point are not known. The sample taken for sequencing was PBMCs or a T cell subset sorted from them (not recorded which).

The CDR3 DNA is TGCGCCAGCAGGCTTACCAATGAGCAGTTCTTC. Translating it yields CASRLTNEQFF. V is TRBV5-1 and J is TRBJ2-1, with unresolved D. V was cut by 5 bases and J by 6 bases, with 6 bases left in between. Per germline, CDR1 SGHRS and CDR2 YFSETQ. This CDR3 has 11 residues.